The clone carrying this T cell receptor beta chain was detected a few times. The antigen remains undetermined. The data originate from a study of T cell responses to AZD1222 COVID-19 vaccine. Study background: Samples with a second dose at about 4 or about 12 weeks were pooled together. Points from the study as a whole: Baseline seropositives among AZD1222 recipients totaled only five or six.

From germline, CDR1 is LGHDT and CDR2 YNNKEL (reference sequence). Trimming removed 1 base at V and 2 bases at J, with 10 bases between. CDR3 length: 15 residues. This table comes from immunoSEQ multiplex PCR, and its TCRdb copy is limited to in-frame clones, with some not included. Seen here are roughly 110,000 clones, 80% to 85% observed once, and the top ten hold approximately 10%. The clonotype was recovered from an adult in good health. The material sequenced was peripheral blood, taken on day 0 of AZD1222 vaccination. V usage is TRBV3-1 (or the pseudogene TRBV3-2) and J usage is TRBJ2-3, with D tentatively TRBD1 (5 bases). The CDR3: CASSQGDSPTDTQYF. For the CDR3, the DNA is TGTGCCAGCAGCCAAGGAGACAGCCCCACAGATACGCAGTATTTT.